The 27 T cell receptor beta chains below were found in one sample sequenced in a study of T cell responses to AZD1222 COVID-19 vaccine. Method: immunoSEQ multiplex PCR; TCRdb's copy keeps in-frame clones and lacks some. This table holds about 160,000 clones, under 95% found once. Sequences were derived from peripheral blood, sampled 28 days after the second AZD1222 dose. These receptors originate from an adult who received the AZD1222 COVID-19 vaccine.

This rearrangement joins TRBV15 to TRBJ1-5; D may be TRBD1 (6 bases). V lost 5 bases and J 2 bases, leaving 13 bases between the germline ends. Germline V lookup: CDR1 LNHNV, CDR2 YYDKDF (reference sequence). CDR3 size: 15 residues. CDR3 bases: TGTGCCACCAGCTCCCGGACAGTGGGCAATCAGCCCCAGCATTTT. Its protein product is CATSSRTVGNQPQHF. The entire variable domain, with the rest obtained from reference TRBV15 and TRBJ1-5, is as follows: DAMVIQNPRYQVTQFGKPVTLSCSQTLNHNVMYWYQQKSSQAPKLLFHYYDKDFNNEADTPDNFQSRRPNTSFCFLDIRSPGLGDTAMYLCATSSRTVGNQPQHFGDGTRLSIL.

The chain carries TRBV20-1 and TRBJ2-1, with 7 bases lining up with TRBD2. There are 11 residues in the CDR3. Germline-derived CDR1 and CDR2 are DFQATT and SNEGSKA (reference sequence). V was pared by 6 bases and J by 9 bases, with 5 bases of the junction left unmatched. The CDR3 DNA is TGCAGTGCCGGACTAGTGGCTGAGCAGTTCTTC. Residues: CSAGLVAEQFF.

This sequence joins TRBV2 and TRBJ1-1; D not certain. V dropped 3 bases and J dropped 1 base, with 3 bases sitting between them. This CDR3 is built from 12 residues. CDR1 and CDR2 from the germline V gene are SNHLY and FYNNEI. The DNA for the CDR3 is TGTGCCAGCAGTGATCCGAACACTGAAGCTTTCTTT. Encoded protein: CASSDPNTEAFF.

About this clone itself: This sample includes further DNA sequences coding for the same CDR3. The chain links TRBV6-5 to TRBJ1-5; no firm D call. V was pared by 8 bases and J by 0 bases, with 8 bases between. There are 13 residues in the CDR3. Germline CDR1 MNHEY, CDR2 SVGAGI. CDR3 DNA: TGTGCCAGCCGGGTCGATAGCAATCAGCCCCAGCATTTT. Amino acids: CASRVDSNQPQHF.

The CDR3 is CATSGERLALGELFF. In DNA form, the CDR3 reads TGTGCCACCAGCGGTGAGAGACTAGCGTTGGGGGAGCTGTTTTTT. This chain uses TRBV15 with TRBJ2-2; 8 bases are a match to TRBD2. V lost 5 bases and J lost 8; bases outside the gene matches: 10. The CDR3 length is 15 residues. Germline CDR1 LNHNV, CDR2 YYDKDF (reference sequence).

The rearrangement links TRBV2 to TRBJ2-3, with TRBD1 matching over 10 bases. CDR3 size: 14 residues. Looked up from germline, CDR1 is SNHLY and CDR2 is FYNNEI. J lost 6 bases, V lost 4 bases, and 4 bases had no gene match. In nucleotides, the CDR3 is TGTGCCAGCAGTGGACAGGGGGCGCCGGATACGCAGTATTTT. Translation gives CASSGQGAPDTQYF.

The J gene is TRBJ1-2, the V gene TRBV29-1; 9 bases agree with TRBD1. The ends lost 0 bases at V and 4 bases at J; junction bases unmatched: 6. The CDR3 has 15 residues. Germline CDR1 is SQVTM and CDR2 is ANQGSEA. The CDR3 DNA is TGCAGCGTTGAAGATACAGGGGGCGCAACCTATGGCTACACCTTC. This gives the protein CSVEDTGGATYGYTF.

V is TRBV4-1 and J is TRBJ2-4, with TRBD2 identical over 8 bases. This CDR3 comprises 16 residues. Looked up from germline, CDR1 is MGHRA and CDR2 is YSYEKL. Trimming cost V 4 bases and J 6 bases; bases outside gene matches: 11. Here the CDR3 DNA reads TGCGCCAGCAGCCCGCTTGGCGGGGGGCCAGGAAACATTCAGTACTTC. Its translation: CASSPLGGGPGNIQYF.

The chain couples TRBV11-1 to TRBJ1-1; D uncertain. Germline values: CDR1 SGHAT, CDR2 FQDESV (reference sequence). Trimming removed 1 base from V and 1 base from J, with 10 bases in between. This CDR3 comprises 15 residues. DNA of the CDR3: TGTGCCAGCAGCTTAGATGCAGAGACGAACACTGAAGCTTTCTTT. Protein sequence: CASSLDAETNTEAFF.

The chain links TRBV28 to TRBJ2-1, with TRBD1 matching over 7 bases. V was clipped by 5 bases and J by 0 bases; unmatched bases: 4. CDR1 MDHEN and CDR2 SYDVKM come from the germline V gene. This CDR3 is 15 amino acids long. CDR3 in amino acids: CASSVDRRSYNEQFF. DNA for the CDR3: TGTGCCAGCAGTGTGGACAGGCGCTCCTACAATGAGCAGTTCTTC.

The chain combines TRBV7-8 with TRBJ1-2; D gene unclear. Germline loops: CDR1 SGHVS, CDR2 FQNEAQ. The CDR3 totals 14 residues. V lost 5 bases to trimming and J lost 4 bases, with 14 bases between them. DNA of the CDR3: TGTGCCAGCAGCCCGACGGGATCCCTCTATGGCTACACCTTC. Translation gives CASSPTGSLYGYTF. Supplemented by reference TRBV7-8 and TRBJ1-2, the full variable domain reads GAGVSQSPRYKVAKRGQDVALRCDPISGHVSLFWYQQALGQGPEFLTYFQNEAQLDKSGLPSDRFFAERPEGSVSTLKIQRTQQEDSAVYLCASSPTGSLYGYTFGSGTRLTVV.

V gene TRBV24-1 combines with J gene TRBJ2-1; 11 bases match TRBD1. CDR1 is KGHDR, CDR2 SFDVKD, per germline. The length of the CDR3 is 16 residues. The J segment lost 8 bases and the V segment lost 5 bases, leaving 10 bases of the junction unmatched. As DNA, the CDR3 is TGTGCCACCAGTGTCTCCGGACAGGGGGCGAGGGATGAGCAGTTCTTC. This codes for CATSVSGQGARDEQFF.

The CDR3 loop is CASSLGGQITGNTIYF. The CDR3 DNA is TGTGCCAGCAGCTTAGGGGGACAGATAACTGGAAACACCATATATTTT. V gene TRBV7-6 combines with J gene TRBJ1-3, with 7 bases that match TRBD1. This CDR3 is 16 amino acids long. Germline CDR1 reads SGHVS; CDR2 reads FNYEAQ. Trimming took 1 base from V and 2 from J; bases not matched to a gene: 5. Using reference TRBV7-6 and TRBJ1-3 for the parts outside the CDR3, the full variable domain is GAGVSQSPRYKVTKRGQDVALRCDPISGHVSLYWYRQALGQGPEFLTYFNYEAQQDKSGLPNDRFSAERPEGSISTLTIQRTEQRDSAMYRCASSLGGQITGNTIYFGEGSWLTVV.

The CDR3 sequence is CASSILGLSGNTIYF. The CDR3 DNA is TGTGCCAGTAGTATACTCGGCCTCTCTGGAAACACCATATATTTT. This chain uses TRBV19 with TRBJ1-3; D remains unclear. CDR1 LNHDA and CDR2 SQIVND come from the germline V gene (reference sequence). Trimming took 2 bases from V and 0 from J, leaving 8 bases between them. The CDR3 length is 15 residues.

The rearrangement uses TRBV27 and TRBJ2-1, with 10 nucleotides matching TRBD1. Germline CDR1 and CDR2: MNHEY and SMNVEV (reference sequence). V lost 8 bases, J lost 8 bases, and 9 bases stayed unmatched. CDR3 length: 14 residues. This chain's CDR3 is CASGDRGIVDEQFF. CDR3 sequence (DNA): TGTGCCAGCGGGGACAGGGGAATAGTCGATGAGCAGTTCTTC.

This chain uses TRBV10-2 with TRBJ2-1; 8 positions match TRBD2. V lost 10 bases and J lost 3; bases outside the gene matches: 8. CDR3 length: 14 residues. Germline V gene data show CDR1 as WSHSY and CDR2 as SAAADI. The CDR3 bases are TGCGCCACTGCGGGGGGTGGGAGCTACAATGAGCAGTTCTTC. It translates to CATAGGGSYNEQFF.

The V gene is TRBV6-5, the J gene TRBJ2-2; D remains unclear. The CDR3 is made up of 16 amino acids. V gave up 0 bases and J gave up 1 base, with 9 bases separating them. In germline, CDR1 is MNHEY, CDR2 SVGAGI. CDR3 protein: CASSYSGLWNTGELFF. The CDR3 DNA reads TGTGCCAGCAGTTACTCGGGCTTGTGGAACACCGGGGAGCTGTTTTTT.

This chain joins TRBV3-1 (or the pseudogene TRBV3-2) and TRBJ1-3; D unclear. Trimming left V 1 base short and J 3 bases short, with 4 bases between. The CDR3 consists of 13 residues. Germline CDR1 is LGHDT and CDR2 is YNNKEL (reference sequence). Here the CDR3 reads CASSQGNGNTIYF. The DNA for the CDR3 is TGTGCCAGCAGCCAAGGCAATGGAAACACCATATATTTT.

This clone has only one observation. This CDR3 is also generated by other DNA sequences in the sample. The gene calls are TRBV27 and TRBJ2-7, with D possibly TRBD1 on 5 matching bases. Between the trimmed V and J ends, which lost 4 bases and 0 bases, there was a span of 7 bases. This CDR3 has 13 residues. CDR1 and CDR2 from the germline V gene are MNHEY and SMNVEV (reference sequence). Here the CDR3 DNA reads TGTGCCAGCAGTTGGGGCAGCTCCTACGAGCAGTACTTC. Amino acids: CASSWGSSYEQYF.

This clone was counted once. The chain combines TRBV11-2 with TRBJ1-5; D is possibly TRBD1 (6 bases). The germline CDR1 and CDR2 sequences are SGHAT and FQNNGV. This CDR3 is built from 15 residues. With 6 bases removed from V and 3 bases from J, the gap between germline ends came to 15 bases. In DNA, the CDR3 is TGTGCCAGCAGTAAGTCACAGGGCTACAATCAGCCCCAGCATTTT. It codes for CASSKSQGYNQPQHF. Full variable domain (rest looked up from reference TRBV11-2 and TRBJ1-5): EAGVAQSPRYKIIEKRQSVAFWCNPISGHATLYWYQQILGQGPKLLIQFQNNGVVDDSQLPKDRFSAERLKGVDSTLKIQPAKLEDSAVYLCASSKSQGYNQPQHFGDGTRLSIL.

The gene calls are TRBV30 and TRBJ2-3, with D uncertain. Germline V CDR1 and CDR2: GTSNPN, SVGIG (reference sequence). V was trimmed by 4 bases and J by 6 bases, leaving 8 bases between them. The CDR3 has 11 amino acids. This CDR3 reads CAWTPGDTQYF. In nucleotides, the CDR3 is TGTGCCTGGACCCCCGGGGATACGCAGTATTTT.

The V call is TRBV10-3, the J call TRBJ2-5; a possible D gene is TRBD2 (6 bases). CDR3 size: 14 residues. CDR1 and CDR2 (germline): ENHRY, SYGVKD. Trimming shortened V by 0 bases and J by 2 bases, and 7 bases separated the two germline ends. CDR3 amino acids: CAISESSGQETQYF. The CDR3 nucleotides read TGTGCCATCAGTGAGTCTAGCGGACAAGAGACCCAGTACTTC.

The chain has TRBV6-5 and TRBJ1-2; no definite D call. Germline values: CDR1 MNHEY, CDR2 SVGAGI. The CDR3 is made up of 13 amino acids. Trimming cost V 8 bases and J 0 bases, with 10 bases left between them. CDR3 loop: CASRDLANYGYTF. The CDR3 bases are TGTGCCAGCCGGGATCTGGCTAACTATGGCTACACCTTC.

The chain links TRBV5-8 to TRBJ1-5; 10 nucleotides align to TRBD1. The CDR3 has 15 amino acids. Per the germline V gene, CDR1 is SGHTS and CDR2 is YDEGEE. The junction had 5 bases not matched to a gene; V was cut back by 4 bases and J by 4 bases. Written as DNA, the CDR3 is TGTGCCAGCAGCCCGACAGGGGGCGAGAATCAGCCCCAGCATTTT. Protein: CASSPTGGENQPQHF. Full variable domain (remainder filled in from reference TRBV5-8 and TRBJ1-5): EAGVTQSPTHLIKTRGQQATLRCSPISGHTSVYWYQQALGLGLQFLLWYDEGEERNRGNFPPRFSGRQFPNYSSELNVNALELEDSALYLCASSPTGGENQPQHFGDGTRLSIL.

This chain links TRBV27 with TRBJ2-7; D is tentatively TRBD1 or TRBD2 (6 bases each). V was cut by 4 bases and J by 3 bases, with 13 bases left in between. The length of the CDR3 is 14 residues. Germline V lookup: CDR1 MNHEY, CDR2 SMNVEV (reference sequence). Here the CDR3 DNA reads TGTGCCAGCAGTTCCCGGGGGACAAACTACGAGCAGTACTTC. Translated: CASSSRGTNYEQYF.

The chain carries TRBV4-3 and TRBJ2-1; 7 nucleotides align to TRBD2. Germline V CDR1 and CDR2: LGHNA, YSLEER. The CDR3 spans 17 residues. With V trimmed by 2 bases and J by 2 bases, 9 bases remained unmatched. DNA of the CDR3: TGCGCCAGCAGCCAACGGGACTCCCGGGGGGCCTACAATGAGCAGTTCTTC. Translation: CASSQRDSRGAYNEQFF.

V usage is TRBV2 and J usage is TRBJ1-5, with a possible D match to TRBD1 (5 bases). Between the trimmed V and J ends, which lost 4 bases and 7 bases, there was a span of 14 bases. This CDR3 has 14 amino acids. Germline V gene data show CDR1 as SNHLY and CDR2 as FYNNEI. CDR3 nucleotide sequence: TGTGCCAGCAGTGTCGCAGGGAATTTACAGCCCCAGCATTTT. Protein: CASSVAGNLQPQHF.